This TCR beta chain was recorded in a study of shared clonotypes between healthy human individuals. Study context: Per donor, three plates held CD4 naive cells, three held CD4 memory, two held CD8 naive and one held CD8 memory. Whole-study results and caveats: Naive CD4 clonotypes were shared across a handful of donors at about 5.2%. Generation probability values for non-shared clonotypes were lower than those for clonotypes shared by all four donors.

The germline V and J ends were trimmed by 5 bases and 4 bases, with 16 bases remaining between them. Germline V gene lookup returns CDR1 SGDLS and CDR2 YYNGEE. The CDR3 has 15 residues. Each donor was a Caucasian adult residing in Nashville, Tennessee. Clones were sequenced by immunoSEQ multiplex PCR, and TCRdb holds only the in-frame ones, with some missing. This table holds hundreds of thousands of clones, around 97% found once. A remark on this clone: Antigen unknown.

The sequence was collected from a young woman in good health. The chain links TRBV9 to TRBJ1-5; the D gene is possibly TRBD1 (6 bases). Sequenced input: naive CD4+ T cells sorted from blood. Subset described: CD45RA+ positively selected. The CDR3 DNA is TGTGCCAGCAGTATCACAGGGAGCGGTAATCAGCCCCAGCATTTT. Translated, it gives CASSITGSGNQPQHF. Complete variable domain (other parts from reference TRBV9 and TRBJ1-5): DSGVTQTPKHLITATGQRVTLRCSPRSGDLSVYWYQQSLDQGLQFLIQYYNGEERAKGNILERFSAQQFPDLHSELNLSSLELGDSALYFCASSITGSGNQPQHFGDGTRLSIL.